Shown below are 25 T cell receptor beta chains from a single sample sequenced in a study of blood T cell repertoires in COVID-19. Sequencing was performed with immunoSEQ multiplex PCR; in TCRdb, only in-frame clones are kept and a portion is missing. The sample consists of more than 15,000 clones, about 85% of them appearing once. Sample: peripheral blood. The receptors here all came from a human donor with active COVID-19. The donor label of this sample is uncertain.

The CDR3 protein is CASSLGGYLGRDTQYF. The CDR3 nucleotides are TGTGCCAGCAGCCTTGGGGGGTATTTGGGTAGAGATACGCAGTATTTT. The V gene is TRBV5-4, the J gene TRBJ2-3, with TRBD2 as a possible D gene (6 bases). V gave up 4 bases and J gave up 5 bases, with 20 bases separating them. From germline, CDR1 is SGHNT and CDR2 YYREEE (reference sequence). The CDR3 contains 16 residues. Based on the CDR3 plus reference TRBV5-4 and TRBJ2-3, the full variable domain is ETGVTQSPTHLIKTRGQQVTLRCSSQSGHNTVSWYQQALGQGPQFIFQYYREEENGRGNFPPRFSGLQFPNYSSELNVNALELDDSALYLCASSLGGYLGRDTQYFGPGTRLTVL.

The chain uses TRBV29-1 and TRBJ2-1, with 13 bases lining up with TRBD2. With 7 bases clipped from V and 4 bases from J, the junction kept 10 bases outside the gene matches. CDR1 and CDR2 from the germline V gene are SQVTM and ANQGSEA. The CDR3 has 16 residues. CDR3 sequence: CSAPLAGGSGYNEQFF. The CDR3 DNA follows: TGCAGCGCCCCACTAGCGGGAGGGTCTGGGTACAATGAGCAGTTCTTC.

The rearrangement links TRBV2 to TRBJ2-1, with TRBD2 identical over 12 bases. CDR3 size: 15 residues. Germline V gene data show CDR1 as SNHLY and CDR2 as FYNNEI. The V segment lost 5 bases and the J segment 4 bases; nucleotides outside the gene matches: 3. CDR3 bases: TGTGCCAGCAGTCTAGCGGGAGGGCGATACAATGAGCAGTTCTTC. Protein: CASSLAGGRYNEQFF.

This clone was counted only a few times. This chain connects TRBV13 to TRBJ1-6; D remains ambiguous. V lost 2 bases to trimming and J lost 8 bases, with 13 bases between them. The CDR3 runs to 15 residues. Germline V gene sequence: CDR1 PRHDT, CDR2 FYEKMQ (reference sequence). The CDR3 reads CASSLISRRDSPLHF. For the CDR3, the DNA is TGTGCCAGCAGCTTAATCTCCAGGAGGGATTCACCCCTCCACTTT.

J is TRBJ2-3 and V is TRBV12-5; 11 bases are shared with TRBD2. J gave up 4 bases and V 6 bases, and 9 bases lay outside the gene matches. The CDR3 spans 16 residues. Looked up from germline, CDR1 is LGHNT and CDR2 is FRNRAP. The CDR3 here is CASGQVAGGPPDTQYF. As DNA, the CDR3 is TGTGCTAGTGGACAAGTAGCGGGAGGGCCCCCAGATACGCAGTATTTT.

V is TRBV28 and J is TRBJ2-1; TRBD2 agrees at 8 bases. Losses at the gene ends were 5 bases for V and 0 bases for J; bases not matched to a gene: 6. The CDR3 has 16 residues. CDR1 MDHEN and CDR2 SYDVKM come from the germline V gene. CDR3 nucleotide sequence: TGTGCCAGCAGTCGGGGGGGAATAGTCTCCTACAATGAGCAGTTCTTC. It is translated as CASSRGGIVSYNEQFF.

This sequence joins TRBV7-9 and TRBJ2-7; D perhaps matches TRBD1 (6 bases). CDR3 length: 12 amino acids. V was cut by 11 bases and J by 2 bases, with 13 bases left in between. Germline loops: CDR1 SEHNR, CDR2 FQNEAQ (reference sequence). The CDR3 bases are TGTGCCTGGGGGCAGGGTCCCTACGAGCAGTACTTC. Translated, it gives CAWGQGPYEQYF.

This sequence joins TRBV30 and TRBJ2-7, with 7 positions matching TRBD2. The CDR3 runs to 20 residues. The V gene end was trimmed by 3 bases and the J gene end by 2 bases; junction bases not matched to a gene: 25. The germline V gene encodes CDR1 GTSNPN and CDR2 SVGIG (reference sequence). CDR3 residues: CAWSLGPLIRRPGLPYEQYF. CDR3 sequence (DNA): TGTGCCTGGAGCCTGGGCCCTTTAATCCGGAGACCGGGACTACCCTACGAGCAGTACTTC.

This chain connects TRBV4-3 to TRBJ2-2; the D gene is possibly TRBD2 (5 bases). The CDR3 is made up of 15 amino acids. Germline V lookup: CDR1 LGHNA, CDR2 YSLEER. Deletions cut 4 bases from V and 1 base from J, with 10 bases between. CDR3 DNA sequence: TGCGCCAGCAGCCTCATCGGGGAGAACACCGGGGAGCTGTTTTTT. Protein: CASSLIGENTGELFF.

The chain couples TRBV7-3 to TRBJ2-1; 15 bases align to TRBD2. Germline lookup yields CDR1 SGHTA and CDR2 FQGTGA. The CDR3 consists of 16 residues. V was pared by 2 bases and J by 4 bases, with 0 bases of the junction left unmatched. In nucleotides, the CDR3 is TGTGCCAGCAGCTTAGGGACTAGCGGGGGGTACAATGAGCAGTTCTTC. Translated: CASSLGTSGGYNEQFF.

The chain carries TRBV7-9 and TRBJ1-5; 8 bases match TRBD1. In germline, CDR1 is SEHNR, CDR2 FQNEAQ (reference sequence). Germline trimming cut 5 bases from V and 2 bases from J; bases unmatched to any gene: 8. The CDR3 runs to 16 residues. Written as DNA, the CDR3 is TGTGCCAGCAGCCCTTTGACAGGGGAGCGCAATCAGCCCCAGCATTTT. This sequence encodes CASSPLTGERNQPQHF.

The chain uses TRBV10-3 and TRBJ1-1; 9 nucleotides match TRBD1. The CDR3 covers 14 residues. CDR1 is ENHRY, CDR2 SYGVKD, per germline. The J segment lost 7 bases and the V segment lost 4 bases, leaving 7 bases of the junction unmatched. Here the CDR3 reads CAISGPTGGGEAFF. In DNA form, the CDR3 reads TGTGCCATCAGTGGCCCGACAGGGGGGGGTGAAGCTTTCTTT.

The V call is TRBV29-1, the J call TRBJ1-2; D is perhaps TRBD1 (5 bases). The CDR3 extends over 12 amino acids. Trimming took off 7 bases at V and 8 bases at J, with 17 bases between the two ends. Germline CDR1 reads SQVTM; CDR2 reads ANQGSEA. CDR3 amino acids: CSAWGGLGGYTF. In DNA, the CDR3 is TGCAGCGCCTGGGGGGGTCTGGGAGGCTACACCTTC.

The chain employs TRBV25-1 and TRBJ2-7; the D gene is possibly TRBD1 (6 bases). Germline V gene data show CDR1 as MGHDK and CDR2 as SYGVNS. This CDR3 contains 12 residues. Trimming removed 6 bases at V and 2 bases at J, with 8 bases between. The CDR3 here is CASRGQTYEQYF. CDR3 DNA: TGTGCCAGCAGAGGACAGACCTACGAGCAGTACTTC.

Here the CDR3 DNA reads TGTGCCAGCAGCTTCGGCACAGATACGCAGTATTTT. Encoded protein: CASSFGTDTQYF. V gene TRBV7-9 combines with J gene TRBJ2-3, with D unresolved. The CDR3 contains 12 residues. The germline gives CDR1 SEHNR, CDR2 FQNEAQ (reference sequence). V lost 3 bases, J lost 1 base, and 2 bases lay in between. Drawing the rest from reference TRBV7-9 and TRBJ2-3, the complete variable domain is DTGVSQNPRHKITKRGQNVTFRCDPISEHNRLYWYRQTLGQGPEFLTYFQNEAQLEKSRLLSDRFSAERPKGSFSTLEIQRTEQGDSAMYLCASSFGTDTQYFGPGTRLTVL.

The chain couples TRBV3-1 (or the pseudogene TRBV3-2) to TRBJ2-1; D may be TRBD2 (6 bases). Trimming pared 5 bases from V and 13 bases from J, leaving 15 bases between. CDR3 length: 12 amino acids. Germline CDR1 and CDR2: LGHDT and YNNKEL (reference sequence). The CDR3 coding sequence is TGTGCCAGCAGCGTGCCGGGGGTGGGTCAGTTCTTC. Its protein is CASSVPGVGQFF.

The genes are TRBV6-5 and TRBJ1-1, with D uncertain. The V gene's germline CDR1 is MNHEY and CDR2 SVGAGI. Between the trimmed V and J ends, which lost 0 bases and 1 base, there was a span of 12 bases. This CDR3 comprises 16 residues. The CDR3 DNA reads as TGTGCCAGCAGTTACTCGATGGGCGTGGGGAACACTGAAGCTTTCTTT. Encoded protein: CASSYSMGVGNTEAFF.

This chain joins TRBV7-2 and TRBJ2-7, with TRBD2 matching over 7 bases. The V gene end was trimmed by 1 base and the J gene end by 4 bases; junction bases not matched to a gene: 7. This CDR3 contains 15 residues. CDR1 and CDR2 (germline): SGHTA, FQGNSA. The CDR3 DNA reads TGTGCCAGCAGCTTAGGCGGGAGCTTACTTTACGAGCAGTACTTC. Amino acids: CASSLGGSLLYEQYF.

The table lists this clone with a count of one. The V call is TRBV5-6, the J call TRBJ2-5, with D perhaps TRBD1 (7 bases). The CDR3 is 15 amino acids. Looked up from germline, CDR1 is SGHDT and CDR2 is YYEEEE. Deletions cut 4 bases from V and 1 base from J, with 14 bases between. CDR3 loop: CASSRGRDSQETQYF. The CDR3 DNA reads as TGTGCCAGCAGCCGGGGGCGGGACAGCCAAGAGACCCAGTACTTC.

The chain joins TRBV9 to TRBJ1-4; D is possibly TRBD1 (6 bases). Germline V gene lookup returns CDR1 SGDLS and CDR2 YYNGEE. The length of the CDR3 is 15 residues. Trimming stripped 0 bases from V and 10 bases from J, with 16 bases between. In DNA, the CDR3 is TGTGCCAGCAGCGTAGGAGGTGACAGCAGGGGAAAACTGTTTTTT. Translation gives CASSVGGDSRGKLFF.

The gene calls are TRBV27 and TRBJ2-1; TRBD1 matches at 9 bases. The length of the CDR3 is 15 residues. Trimming removed 6 bases from V and 9 bases from J; junction bases left unmatched: 12. Germline assignment: CDR1 MNHEY and CDR2 SMNVEV (reference sequence). CDR3: CASSPGTGNRGEQFF. The CDR3 DNA sequence: TGTGCCAGCAGCCCCGGGACAGGGAATAGGGGTGAGCAGTTCTTC.

This clone turned up a few times. The chain couples TRBV12-3 or TRBV12-4 to TRBJ2-5; D is possibly TRBD1 (6 bases). This CDR3 has 13 residues. V lost 2 bases and J 3 bases, leaving 7 bases between the germline ends. This CDR3 is CASSLPGEETQYF. The CDR3 DNA reads TGTGCCAGCAGTTTACCAGGGGAAGAGACCCAGTACTTC.

The chain links TRBV5-6 to TRBJ2-7, with TRBD2 as a possible D gene (5 bases). V lost 5 bases and J 4 bases, leaving 16 bases between the germline ends. Germline lookup yields CDR1 SGHDT and CDR2 YYEEEE. The CDR3 has 14 residues. CDR3 DNA: TGTGCCAGCAGTACCGGGATTAGTTTTTACGAGCAGTACTTC. Protein: CASSTGISFYEQYF.

The rearrangement links TRBV18 to TRBJ1-1; 8 nucleotides align to TRBD1. Germline trimming cut 0 bases from V and 0 bases from J; bases unmatched to any gene: 3. The CDR3 extends over 16 amino acids. Germline V gene data show CDR1 as KGHSH and CDR2 as LQKENI. CDR3 in amino acids: CASSPPGQGVNTEAFF. CDR3 in DNA: TGTGCCAGCTCACCACCCGGACAGGGTGTGAACACTGAAGCTTTCTTT.

The rearrangement links TRBV7-9 to TRBJ2-3, with no clear D. Germline lookup yields CDR1 SEHNR and CDR2 FQNEAQ (reference sequence). V shed 3 bases and J shed 2 bases, with 9 bases lying between them. CDR3 length: 14 amino acids. The DNA of the CDR3 is TGTGCCAGCAGCTTGACAATTTCCACAGATACGCAGTATTTT. This sequence encodes CASSLTISTDTQYF.